Presented here are 16 T cell receptor beta chains from one specimen sequenced in a study of shared clonotypes between healthy human individuals. Terminally differentiated effector memory CD45RA+ cells were left out of the naive CD8 fraction, which was CD45RO-negative and positively selected for CCR7. TCRdb keeps only in-frame clones here, not all; method: immunoSEQ multiplex PCR. This sample carries over 2,000,000 clones, just under 95% of them seen once, and the ten largest clones take 1.5% to 2%. The source material was naive CD8+ T cells from PBMCs. The receptors were sampled from a man aged 18-30 years in good health. Some clones in this sample may be carry-over from other donors' samples.

A word on this clone: This same CDR3 is encoded by further DNA sequences in the sample. CDR3 in amino acids: CASSVGQGVYEQYF. The CDR3 coding sequence is TGTGCCAGCAGCGTCGGACAGGGGGTGTACGAGCAGTACTTC. The rearrangement uses TRBV9 and TRBJ2-7; 10 bases agree with TRBD1. V was clipped by 2 bases and J by 4 bases; unmatched bases: 3. There are 14 residues in the CDR3. Germline assignment: CDR1 SGDLS and CDR2 YYNGEE.

The CDR3 loop is CASSLGRRDGRNEKLFF. As DNA, the CDR3 is TGTGCCAGCAGCTTAGGTCGCAGGGACGGACGAAATGAAAAACTGTTTTTT. V and J are TRBV7-8 and TRBJ1-4; D possibly corresponds to TRBD1 (5 bases). Germline CDR1 reads SGHVS; CDR2 reads FQNEAQ. The ends were cut back, 1 base at V and 5 bases at J, with 17 bases in the middle. This CDR3 spans 17 amino acids.

The J gene is TRBJ2-1, the V gene TRBV5-6, with 8 bases fitting TRBD2. The CDR3 sequence is 15 residues long. The ends lost 8 bases at V and 9 bases at J; junction bases unmatched: 16. Germline V gives CDR1 SGHDT, CDR2 YYEEEE. The CDR3 DNA sequence: TGTGCCAGTGTTGGCCTAGCGGGTCCTCCTGGTGAGCAGTTCTTC. It encodes CASVGLAGPPGEQFF.

The chain combines TRBV9 with TRBJ2-7; D unresolved. The V end lost 3 bases, the J end lost 7 bases, and 14 bases lay between the germline ends. The CDR3 is made up of 13 amino acids. Germline lookup yields CDR1 SGDLS and CDR2 YYNGEE. CDR3 in amino acids: CASSGILSGEQYF. The CDR3 nucleotides are TGTGCCAGCAGCGGGATCCTTAGTGGAGAGCAGTACTTC.

This clone was seen just once. This chain links TRBV29-1 with TRBJ2-1, with TRBD1 matching over 7 bases. Germline V gene data show CDR1 as SQVTM and CDR2 as ANQGSEA. V shed 1 base, J shed 4 bases, and the junction held 10 bases outside the gene matches. This CDR3 spans 16 amino acids. The CDR3 loop is CSVEGIQGVGYNEQFF. CDR3 coding DNA: TGCAGCGTTGAAGGGATCCAGGGGGTGGGGTACAATGAGCAGTTCTTC.

The rearrangement links TRBV28 to TRBJ2-7, with TRBD1 matching over 7 bases. CDR1 and CDR2 (germline): MDHEN, SYDVKM. The CDR3 is made up of 11 amino acids. In DNA form, the CDR3 reads TGTGGGACAGGAACCTCCTACGAGCAGTACTTC. This encodes CGTGTSYEQYF.

The chain recombines TRBV7-2 with TRBJ1-5, with a possible D match to TRBD1 (5 bases). The germline V gene encodes CDR1 SGHTA and CDR2 FQGNSA. CDR3 length equals 13 residues. V was pared by 3 bases and J by 6 bases, with 9 bases between. DNA of the CDR3: TGTGCCAGCAGCTTGGGGGGAGGTCAGCCCCAGCATTTT. Its translation: CASSLGGGQPQHF.

The chain uses TRBV28 and TRBJ2-2; no reliable D call. V lost 2 bases and J lost 2, with 9 bases in between. Germline V lookup: CDR1 MDHEN, CDR2 SYDVKM. The CDR3 is made up of 15 amino acids. CDR3 nucleotides: TGTGCCAGCAGTTTAATCCAGGTTAACACCGGGGAGCTGTTTTTT. Residues: CASSLIQVNTGELFF.

The chain couples TRBV7-2 to TRBJ2-5; 8 nucleotides agree with TRBD2. The V gene end was trimmed by 3 bases and the J gene end by 4 bases; junction bases not matched to a gene: 10. The germline gives CDR1 SGHTA, CDR2 FQGNSA. The CDR3 contains 16 residues. The CDR3 here is CASSFWREDRGETQYF. In nucleotides, the CDR3 is TGTGCCAGCAGCTTCTGGCGGGAGGATCGTGGAGAGACCCAGTACTTC.

The V and J genes are TRBV4-3 and TRBJ1-2; D is uncertain. The CDR3 length is 16 residues. Germline lookup yields CDR1 LGHNA and CDR2 YSLEER. With 1 base removed from V and 3 bases from J, the gap between germline ends came to 15 bases. The CDR3, as DNA: TGCGCCAGCAGCCAAGGATTGGGGAGGGCTGACTATGGCTACACCTTC. Translating it yields CASSQGLGRADYGYTF.

V and J are TRBV13 and TRBJ2-2; TRBD2 agrees at 9 bases. Unmatched junction bases numbered 8, after V lost 2 bases and J lost 4 bases. The CDR3 runs to 17 residues. From germline, CDR1 is PRHDT and CDR2 FYEKMQ (reference sequence). The CDR3 DNA follows: TGTGCCAGCAGCTTATCTGCGGGACTAGCAGTCACCGGGGAGCTGTTTTTT. It translates to CASSLSAGLAVTGELFF.

The V call is TRBV5-1, the J call TRBJ2-3; 9 nucleotides line up with TRBD2. From germline, CDR1 is SGHRS and CDR2 YFSETQ. The CDR3 extends over 15 amino acids. The ends lost 0 bases at V and 3 bases at J; junction bases unmatched: 2. The CDR3 is CASSLGTSVTDTQYF. CDR3 in DNA: TGCGCCAGCAGCTTGGGGACTAGCGTTACAGATACGCAGTATTTT.

The chain couples TRBV5-1 to TRBJ2-7, with 9 bases that match TRBD2. CDR1 and CDR2 from the germline V gene are SGHRS and YFSETQ. The CDR3 contains 17 residues. V was clipped by 1 base and J by 4 bases; unmatched bases: 12. DNA for the CDR3: TGCGCCAGCAGCTTGTCTATCGGGGCTAGCGGGGCTTACGAGCAGTACTTC. Its translation: CASSLSIGASGAYEQYF.

V is TRBV2 and J is TRBJ1-1; D is ambiguous. The germline V gene has CDR1 SNHLY and CDR2 FYNNEI. The CDR3 is 12 residues long. V was pared by 7 bases and J by 1 base, with 7 bases between. The CDR3 nucleotides are TGTGCCAGCATCGATTGGAACACTGAAGCTTTCTTT. It codes for CASIDWNTEAFF.

CDR3 amino acids: CASSFLSVRFF. CDR3 bases: TGTGCCAGCAGCTTTCTCTCAGTCCGGTTCTTC. The V call is TRBV5-4, the J call TRBJ2-1; D gene unclear. The CDR3 contains 11 residues. Germline CDR1 is SGHNT and CDR2 is YYREEE (reference sequence). V lost 2 bases and J 15 bases, leaving 12 bases between the germline ends. Full variable domain (missing parts from reference TRBV5-4 and TRBJ2-1): ETGVTQSPTHLIKTRGQQVTLRCSSQSGHNTVSWYQQALGQGPQFIFQYYREEENGRGNFPPRFSGLQFPNYSSELNVNALELDDSALYLCASSFLSVRFFGPGTRLTVL.

The rearrangement links TRBV27 to TRBJ1-1; 8 bases match TRBD1. V was pared by 6 bases and J by 0 bases, with 9 bases of the junction left unmatched. Germline loops: CDR1 MNHEY, CDR2 SMNVEV (reference sequence). The CDR3 spans 16 residues. CDR3 sequence reads: CASRLWTGNMNTEAFF. DNA for the CDR3: TGTGCCAGCAGGTTGTGGACAGGGAACATGAACACTGAAGCTTTCTTT.